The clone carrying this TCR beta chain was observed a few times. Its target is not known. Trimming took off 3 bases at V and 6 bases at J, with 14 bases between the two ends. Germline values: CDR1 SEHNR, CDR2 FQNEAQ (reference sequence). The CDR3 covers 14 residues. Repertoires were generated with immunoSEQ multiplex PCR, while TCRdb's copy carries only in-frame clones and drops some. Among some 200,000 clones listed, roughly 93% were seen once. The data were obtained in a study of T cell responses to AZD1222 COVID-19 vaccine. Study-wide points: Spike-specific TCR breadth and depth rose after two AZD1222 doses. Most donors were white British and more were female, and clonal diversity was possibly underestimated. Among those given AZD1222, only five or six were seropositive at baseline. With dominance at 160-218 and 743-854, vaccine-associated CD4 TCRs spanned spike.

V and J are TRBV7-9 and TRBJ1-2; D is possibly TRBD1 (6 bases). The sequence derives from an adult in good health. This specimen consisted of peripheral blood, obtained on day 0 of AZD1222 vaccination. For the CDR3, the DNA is TGTGCCAGCAGCTTGGGGGCCCACGGGGATGGCTACACCTTC. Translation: CASSLGAHGDGYTF.